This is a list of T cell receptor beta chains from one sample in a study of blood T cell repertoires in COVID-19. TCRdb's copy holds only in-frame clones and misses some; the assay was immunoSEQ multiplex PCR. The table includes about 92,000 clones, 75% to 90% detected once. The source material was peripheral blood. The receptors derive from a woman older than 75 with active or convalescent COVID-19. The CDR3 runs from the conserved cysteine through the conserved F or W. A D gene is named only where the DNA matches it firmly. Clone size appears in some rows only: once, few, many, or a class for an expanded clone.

CASKDWTSGGRGPDTQYF | TGTGCCAGCAAGGACTGGACTAGCGGGGGGAGGGGCCCAGATACGCAGTATTTT | TRBJ2-3 | TRBD2 | TRBV2 | 18 | .
CASSQLPGQGRGKGETQYF | TGTGCCAGCAGCCAACTTCCGGGACAGGGGCGAGGGAAGGGAGAGACCCAGTACTTC | TRBJ2-5 | TRBD1 | TRBV14 | 19 | once
CASSSVSGEGEQYF | TGTGCCAGTAGCTCCGTATCGGGGGAGGGGGAGCAGTACTTC | TRBJ2-7 | TRBD2 | TRBV19 | 14 | .
CASSYGGYSGNTIYF | TGTGCCAGCAGTTACGGAGGATATTCGGGAAACACCATATATTTT | TRBJ1-3 | . | TRBV6-5 | 15 | .
CASKERESEEQYF | TGTGCCAGCAAAGAGCGGGAGTCTGAGGAGCAGTACTTC | TRBJ2-7 | TRBD2 | TRBV2 | 13 | few
CASSTRGAGGRRNEQFF | TGTGCCAGCAGCACCAGGGGAGCGGGAGGGCGTCGGAATGAGCAGTTCTTC | TRBJ2-1 | TRBD2 | TRBV7-9 | 17 | .
CASSLNFNSNQPQHF | TGTGCCAGCAGTTTAAATTTCAATAGCAATCAGCCCCAGCATTTT | TRBJ1-5 | . | TRBV27 | 15 | .
CASSLVIGLALDEQFF | TGTGCCAGCAGCTTAGTGATAGGACTAGCACTGGATGAGCAGTTCTTC | TRBJ2-1 | TRBD2 | TRBV7-2 | 16 | .
CASSWDSSGYTF | TGCGCCAGCAGCTGGGACTCGAGCGGCTACACCTTC | TRBJ1-2 | . | TRBV5-1 | 12 | few
CASSAGLAGGQNYEQYF | TGTGCCAGTAGTGCCGGACTAGCGGGAGGCCAAAACTACGAGCAGTACTTC | TRBJ2-7 | TRBD2 | TRBV19 | 17 | .
CASSDRTGGRDTQYF | TGTGCCAGCAGTGATAGGACAGGGGGCAGAGATACGCAGTATTTT | TRBJ2-3 | TRBD1 | TRBV6-1 | 15 | .
CASSPGGSGGAYDTQYF | TGTGCCAGCAGCCCAGGTGGAAGTGGGGGGGCCTATGATACGCAGTATTTT | TRBJ2-3 | . | TRBV7-2 | 17 | .
CASSEVGPPGAQYF | TGTGCCAGCAGTGAAGTTGGACCTCCAGGGGCCCAGTACTTC | TRBJ2-5 | . | TRBV6-1 | 14 | .
CSVGTGSYEQYF | TGCAGCGTTGGTACCGGGAGCTACGAGCAGTACTTC | TRBJ2-7 | . | TRBV29-1 | 12 | .
CASAAGRRGETQYF | TGTGCCAGTGCAGCGGGGAGGAGGGGAGAGACCCAGTACTTC | TRBJ2-5 | TRBD2 | TRBV19 | 14 | .
CAIKLGPNTEAFF | TGTGCCATCAAGCTGGGGCCGAACACTGAAGCTTTCTTT | TRBJ1-1 | . | TRBV10-3 | 13 | .
CSAIRGPNEKLFF | TGCAGCGCAATTAGGGGTCCTAATGAAAAACTGTTTTTT | TRBJ1-4 | . | TRBV29-1 | 13 | .
CASRLTGLGTGELFF | TGTGCCAGCAGATTGACAGGGCTTGGCACCGGGGAGCTGTTTTTT | TRBJ2-2 | TRBD1 | TRBV2 | 15 | .
CASSSRGSGANVLTF | TGTGCCAGCAGCTCCAGGGGGTCTGGGGCCAACGTCCTGACTTTC | TRBJ2-6 | TRBD1 | TRBV7-2 | 15 | .
CASSPPPSGTDYEQYF | TGTGCCAGCAGCCCCCCTCCCTCCGGGACAGACTACGAGCAGTACTTC | TRBJ2-7 | TRBD1 | TRBV7-9 | 16 | .
CASSSRLASPYEQYF | TGTGCCAGCAGTTCCAGACTAGCGTCCCCCTACGAGCAGTACTTC | TRBJ2-7 | TRBD2 | TRBV6-6 | 15 | .
CAGGPRAGTEAFF | TGTGCCGGAGGACCCCGGGCAGGCACTGAAGCTTTCTTT | TRBJ1-1 | . | TRBV30 | 13 | .
CASSLRQGETQYF | TGTGCCAGCAGCTTAAGACAGGGAGAGACCCAGTACTTC | TRBJ2-5 | TRBD1 | TRBV5-6 | 13 | .
CSVQTGPTEAFF | TGCAGCGTTCAGACAGGGCCCACTGAAGCTTTCTTT | TRBJ1-1 | TRBD1 | TRBV29-1 | 12 | once
CASSFGLNNEQFF | TGTGCCAGCAGTTTTGGGCTAAACAATGAGCAGTTCTTC | TRBJ2-1 | . | TRBV12-3/TRBV12-4 | 13 | .
CASSLVGQGTEAFF | TGTGCCAGCAGCTTGGTTGGACAGGGAACTGAAGCTTTCTTT | TRBJ1-1 | TRBD1 | TRBV5-6 | 14 | .
CASRQDPSAEQYF | TGTGCCAGCAGACAGGACCCGAGTGCCGAGCAGTACTTC | TRBJ2-7 | . | TRBV6-5 | 13 | few
CASSPGGYEQYF | TGTGCCAGCTCACCAGGGGGGTACGAGCAGTACTTC | TRBJ2-7 | . | TRBV18 | 12 | .
CASSQFRLAQRKDTQYF | TGCGCCAGCAGCCAATTCAGACTAGCACAAAGGAAAGATACGCAGTATTTT | TRBJ2-3 | TRBD2 | TRBV4-3 | 17 | .
CASRSGQGGTEAFF | TGTGCCAGTCGATCGGGACAGGGGGGCACTGAAGCTTTCTTT | TRBJ1-1 | TRBD1 | TRBV2 | 14 | few